This TCR beta chain was documented in a study of tumor-infiltrating lymphocytes in localized non-small cell lung cancer. Study as a whole: Patients included smokers and never-smokers with various histologies, some sampled after neoadjuvant chemotherapy.

As for this clone: Its specificity is unknown.

Libraries were prepared by immunoSEQ multiplex PCR; TCRdb keeps only in-frame clonotypes and omits some of them. The sample records over 9,000 clones, roughly 84% being singletons. Study results and caveats: Not all patients were TCR sequenced, owing to tissue quantity. Tumor T-cell fraction from TCR sequencing was not associated with recurrence-free survival (p = 0.61). TCRbeta sequencing showed higher T cell infiltration in tumors than uninvolved lung.

What was sequenced was lung tumor tissue. The source is a human donor with non-small cell lung cancer.

CDR3 coding DNA: TGTGCCAGCAGTGACGGGACATCCGAAGCTTTCTTT. Its translation: CASSDGTSEAFF. The V gene is TRBV6-4, the J gene TRBJ1-1, with D possibly being TRBD1 (6 bases). Trimming cost V 2 bases and J 8 bases, with 9 bases left between them. Germline CDR1 MRHNA, CDR2 SNTAGT. The CDR3 is made up of 12 amino acids.